The 30 T cell receptor beta chains below come from one sample, sequenced in a study of blood T cell repertoires in COVID-19. Only in-frame clones appear in the TCRdb table, and some are missing; sequencing was by immunoSEQ multiplex PCR. This sample yields under 250,000 clones, of which about 83% are seen a single time; roughly 6.2% belongs to the top ten. The sequenced sample consisted of peripheral blood. These receptors originate from a woman over 75 with COVID-19, enrolled during active disease.

The chain couples TRBV11-3 to TRBJ2-3; 9 bases map to TRBD2. Germline V gene sequence: CDR1 SGHNT, CDR2 YENEEA. V gave up 11 bases and J gave up 1 base; unmatched junction bases: 16. The CDR3 is 17 amino acids. In nucleotides, the CDR3 is TGTGCCCGCGCTCGGGGGGGATTAGCGGGGGGCACAGATACGCAGTATTTT. This sequence encodes CARARGGLAGGTDTQYF.

The gene calls are TRBV4-1 and TRBJ1-1; TRBD1 matches 8 bases. Germline CDR1 reads MGHRA; CDR2 reads YSYEKL. V trimming: 1 base; J trimming: 1 base; junction bases outside the gene matches: 14. The CDR3 extends over 19 amino acids. The CDR3 bases are TGCGCCAGCAGCCAAGCGCCTCACACAGAAACAGGGGGGAACACTGAAGCTTTCTTT. It encodes CASSQAPHTETGGNTEAFF.

This clone appeared a single time. V is TRBV30 and J is TRBJ1-6; D is perhaps TRBD1 (6 bases). CDR3 length equals 16 residues. The V end was cut by 7 bases, the J end by 4 bases, with 20 bases between. Germline loops: CDR1 GTSNPN, CDR2 SVGIG (reference sequence). This CDR3 reads CAFLRKGVGYNSPLHF. The CDR3 DNA reads as TGTGCCTTCCTTCGGAAGGGGGTTGGTTATAATTCACCCCTCCACTTT. Using reference TRBV30 and TRBJ1-6 for the parts outside the CDR3, the full variable domain is SQTIHQWPATLVQPVGSPLSLECTVEGTSNPNLYWYRQAAGRGLQLLFYSVGIGQISSEVPQNLSASRPQDRQFILSSKKLLLSDSGFYLCAFLRKGVGYNSPLHFGNGTRLTVT.

The chain links TRBV3-1 (or the pseudogene TRBV3-2) to TRBJ2-7; 10 positions match TRBD1. This CDR3 spans 14 amino acids. Germline CDR1 reads LGHDT; CDR2 reads YNNKEL (reference sequence). V was clipped by 5 bases and J by 4 bases; unmatched bases: 5. The CDR3 reads CASSSGTGVYEQYF. CDR3 in DNA: TGTGCCAGCAGCTCCGGGACAGGGGTATACGAGCAGTACTTC.

Comment on this clone: Mismatch with germline at one junction end may stem from a read error. J is TRBJ1-6 and V is TRBV5-1; a weak D match, TRBD1 (5 bases). The CDR3 sequence is 13 residues long. Germline CDR1 and CDR2: SGHRS and YFSETQ. CDR3 nucleotide sequence: TGCGCCAGCAGTTTGGGGGGGGGATCACCCCTCCACTTT. Its protein is CASSLGGGSPLHF.

The chain links TRBV24-1 to TRBJ2-1; TRBD2 might be the D (5 bases). CDR3 length: 17 residues. V lost 2 bases and J lost 4, with 17 bases in between. Germline assignment: CDR1 KGHDR and CDR2 SFDVKD. The CDR3 DNA reads as TGTGCCACCAGTGATTCCCCCCGGGCGGGCGGATACAATGAGCAGTTCTTC. Translating it yields CATSDSPRAGGYNEQFF.

V usage is TRBV20-1 and J usage is TRBJ2-7; TRBD2 might be the D (6 bases). This CDR3 is 15 amino acids long. V was trimmed by 3 bases and J by 5 bases, leaving 20 bases between them. Germline CDR1 DFQATT, CDR2 SNEGSKA (reference sequence). The CDR3 bases are TGCAGTGCTAGTCAACCGAGGGAGGCTCTGGACGAGCAGTACTTC. This codes for CSASQPREALDEQYF.

The chain recombines TRBV5-6 with TRBJ1-1, with TRBD1 identical over 9 bases. Unmatched junction bases numbered 8, after V lost 3 bases and J lost 5 bases. This CDR3 region has 15 residues. Looked up from germline, CDR1 is SGHDT and CDR2 is YYEEEE. This CDR3 reads CASSYRDRVMTEAFF. CDR3 nucleotide sequence: TGTGCCAGCAGCTACCGGGACAGGGTAATGACTGAAGCTTTCTTT.

The rearrangement links TRBV28 to TRBJ2-1, with a weak D call TRBD1 (7 bases). V was cut by 0 bases and J by 3 bases, with 12 bases left in between. Germline V lookup: CDR1 MDHEN, CDR2 SYDVKM. This CDR3 region has 16 residues. The CDR3 DNA follows: TGTGCCAGCAGTTTATGGGCGGGACAGAGCTACAATGAGCAGTTCTTC. It translates to CASSLWAGQSYNEQFF.

V usage is TRBV7-2 and J usage is TRBJ2-1, with 9 bases that match TRBD2. Germline lookup yields CDR1 SGHTA and CDR2 FQGNSA. The CDR3 spans 16 residues. J lost 0 bases, V lost 4 bases, and 4 bases had no gene match. DNA of the CDR3: TGTGCCAGCAGCTCCGGACTAGCGAGCTCCTACAATGAGCAGTTCTTC. Protein sequence: CASSSGLASSYNEQFF.

The chain combines TRBV10-3 with TRBJ2-3; 8 bases are shared with TRBD2. CDR3 length equals 13 residues. Germline-derived CDR1 and CDR2 are ENHRY and SYGVKD. V trimming: 4 bases; J trimming: 5 bases; junction bases outside the gene matches: 2. CDR3 coding DNA: TGTGCCATCAGTGGTAGCGGGGAAGATACGCAGTATTTT. Residues: CAISGSGEDTQYF.

This clone has only a few counts. The chain carries TRBV5-1 and TRBJ1-1; the match to TRBD1 covers 8 bases. J lost 5 bases, V lost 4 bases, and 7 bases had no gene match. CDR3 size: 14 residues. Germline CDR1 is SGHRS and CDR2 is YFSETQ. The chain's CDR3 is CASSDTGGPTEAFF. CDR3 DNA sequence: TGCGCCAGCAGCGACACAGGGGGGCCAACTGAAGCTTTCTTT.

V is TRBV12-3 or TRBV12-4 and J is TRBJ1-2; TRBD1 is a possible D gene (5 bases). V was clipped by 6 bases and J by 10 bases, with 15 bases between them. This CDR3 comprises 12 residues. CDR3 region: CASSPKTDDYTF. The DNA for the CDR3 is TGTGCCAGCAGCCCTAAGACAGATGACTACACCTTC.

The V gene is TRBV5-1, the J gene TRBJ1-6; 10 nucleotides align to TRBD1. V lost 4 bases, J lost 7 bases, and 8 bases stayed unmatched. CDR1 is SGHRS and CDR2 is YFSETQ in the germline V gene. The CDR3 totals 16 residues. The CDR3 here is CASSPRSGQGNSPLHF. CDR3 in DNA: TGCGCCAGCAGCCCCAGATCGGGACAGGGGAATTCACCCCTCCACTTT.

The chain combines TRBV2 with TRBJ2-7; tentative D call: TRBD2 (5 bases). The V end was cut by 11 bases, the J end by 2 bases, with 16 bases between. Germline V gene sequence: CDR1 SNHLY, CDR2 FYNNEI. There are 13 residues in the CDR3. Here the CDR3 DNA reads TGTGCCTGTGACGTCGGGGTTACCTACGAGCAGTACTTC. Translated, it gives CACDVGVTYEQYF.

Only one count was recorded for this clone. J is TRBJ1-3 and V is TRBV6-5; 7 nucleotides agree with TRBD1. Trimming at V came to 0 bases and at J to 3 bases, leaving 5 bases not matched to a gene. The CDR3 totals 16 residues. CDR1 is MNHEY and CDR2 is SVGAGI in the germline V gene. CDR3 bases: TGTGCCAGCAGTTACTCCGACAGGGTCCGTGGAAACACCATATATTTT. This gives the protein CASSYSDRVRGNTIYF.

The chain is built from TRBV3-1 (or the pseudogene TRBV3-2) and TRBJ1-3, with D possibly matching TRBD1 (5 bases). The CDR3 consists of 16 residues. CDR1 LGHDT and CDR2 YNNKEL come from the germline V gene (reference sequence). V dropped 0 bases and J dropped 4 bases, with 13 bases sitting between them. CDR3 sequence reads: CASSQERGFAGNTIYF. DNA of the CDR3: TGTGCCAGCAGCCAAGAAAGGGGTTTTGCGGGAAACACCATATATTTT.

The sample holds one count of this clone. The V and J genes are TRBV29-1 and TRBJ1-3, with 10 nucleotides matching TRBD1. Germline CDR1 reads SQVTM; CDR2 reads ANQGSEA. V lost 6 bases to trimming and J lost 4 bases; unmatched junction nucleotides: 6. CDR3 length equals 14 residues. CDR3 region: CSVDPGQGGNTIYF. DNA for the CDR3: TGCAGCGTGGACCCGGGACAGGGGGGAAACACCATATATTTT.

This chain joins TRBV7-8 and TRBJ2-7, with D unresolved. Germline V CDR1 and CDR2: SGHVS, FQNEAQ. This CDR3 comprises 15 residues. V lost 1 base, J lost 2 bases, and 12 bases lay in between. CDR3 sequence: CASSLVPGSTYEQYF. The CDR3 DNA follows: TGTGCCAGCAGCTTAGTACCGGGTTCCACCTACGAGCAGTACTTC.

There are a few counts of this clone. The chain uses TRBV2 and TRBJ2-7, with D perhaps matching TRBD1 (6 bases). V lost 7 bases to trimming and J lost 5 bases, with 9 bases between them. Germline loops: CDR1 SNHLY, CDR2 FYNNEI. The CDR3 extends over 11 amino acids. This CDR3 reads CASTRGDEQYF. CDR3 nucleotide sequence: TGTGCCAGCACCAGGGGAGACGAGCAGTACTTC.

This chain links TRBV6-5 with TRBJ1-1; weak D call: TRBD1 (5 bases). CDR1 and CDR2 (germline): MNHEY, SVGAGI. The CDR3 totals 16 residues. Trimming shortened V by 0 bases and J by 3 bases, and 14 bases separated the two germline ends. The CDR3 DNA reads TGTGCCAGCAGTTACTCAGGGGCGGGGGGGGACACTGAAGCTTTCTTT. Translated, it gives CASSYSGAGGDTEAFF.

This clone was counted once. The V gene is TRBV28, the J gene TRBJ1-1; TRBD1 agrees at 7 bases. This CDR3 comprises 14 residues. CDR1 and CDR2 from the germline V gene are MDHEN and SYDVKM. V dropped 3 bases and J dropped 5; count of bases not matched to a gene: 6. CDR3 residues: CASSFDRVLTEAFF. CDR3 coding DNA: TGTGCCAGCAGTTTCGACAGGGTGTTGACTGAAGCTTTCTTT.

In DNA, the CDR3 is TGTGCCACCAGCAGAGAGCCGGGACTAGCGGGGCTTGACGGGACCCAGTACTTC. This encodes CATSREPGLAGLDGTQYF. The rearrangement uses TRBV15 and TRBJ2-5; TRBD2 aligns across 13 bases. Germline loops: CDR1 LNHNV, CDR2 YYDKDF (reference sequence). CDR3 length: 18 residues. After removal of 0 bases from V and 7 bases from J, the junction contained 11 bases not matched to a gene.

J is TRBJ1-2 and V is TRBV7-9; perhaps TRBD1 as D (6 bases). Trimming took off 6 bases at V and 4 bases at J, with 12 bases between the two ends. Germline V CDR1 and CDR2: SEHNR, FQNEAQ (reference sequence). The CDR3 length is 13 residues. The chain's CDR3 is CASSQQGGYGYTF. CDR3 in DNA: TGTGCCAGCAGTCAACAGGGTGGCTATGGCTACACCTTC. The complete variable domain, with remaining parts taken from reference TRBV7-9 and TRBJ1-2, reads DTGVSQNPRHKITKRGQNVTFRCDPISEHNRLYWYRQTLGQGPEFLTYFQNEAQLEKSRLLSDRFSAERPKGSFSTLEIQRTEQGDSAMYLCASSQQGGYGYTFGSGTRLTVV.

The chain has TRBV3-1 (or the pseudogene TRBV3-2) and TRBJ2-5; TRBD2 aligns across 7 bases. V shed 5 bases, J shed 2 bases, and the junction held 11 bases outside the gene matches. The CDR3 runs 16 residues. CDR1 is LGHDT, CDR2 YNNKEL, per germline (reference sequence). CDR3 protein: CASSAMASGTQETQYF. CDR3 sequence (DNA): TGTGCCAGCAGCGCCATGGCTAGCGGTACTCAAGAGACCCAGTACTTC.

The sample holds one count of this clone. This chain uses TRBV28 with TRBJ2-5, with 8 positions matching TRBD2. V lost 6 bases to trimming and J lost 5 bases; unmatched junction nucleotides: 8. The CDR3 runs to 14 residues. The germline CDR1 and CDR2 sequences are MDHEN and SYDVKM. CDR3 residues: CASSQRGGLETQYF. The CDR3 nucleotides are TGTGCCAGCAGCCAACGGGGGGGCCTGGAGACCCAGTACTTC.

This rearrangement joins TRBV5-5 to TRBJ1-3; D is perhaps TRBD1 (6 bases). Germline CDR1 SGHKS, CDR2 YYEKEE (reference sequence). The CDR3 runs to 16 residues. V lost 4 bases and J 0 bases, leaving 14 bases between the germline ends. CDR3 region: CASSPRQELSGNTIYF. CDR3 bases: TGTGCCAGCAGCCCCCGACAGGAGCTCTCTGGAAACACCATATATTTT.

The chain combines TRBV6-1 with TRBJ1-5, with 12 bases that match TRBD1. V dropped 2 bases and J dropped 4; count of bases not matched to a gene: 3. Germline V gives CDR1 MNHNS, CDR2 SASEGT. The CDR3 has 16 residues. The CDR3 DNA is TGTGCCAGCAGTGAACCGGGACAGGGGGCGAATCAGCCCCAGCATTTT. Translated, it gives CASSEPGQGANQPQHF.

The rearrangement uses TRBV18 and TRBJ1-2; no reliable D call. The CDR3 loop spans 14 amino acids. Trimming removed 0 bases at V and 8 bases at J, with 13 bases between. Germline CDR1 and CDR2: KGHSH and LQKENI. CDR3 region: CASSPPLKEGGYTF. The CDR3 coding sequence is TGTGCCAGCTCACCACCGCTCAAAGAGGGCGGCTACACCTTC.

The chain combines TRBV5-4 with TRBJ2-6; 10 nucleotides agree with TRBD1. This CDR3 has 18 residues. The V and J ends lost 4 bases and 2 bases, in that order; junction bases with no gene match: 9. Germline V CDR1 and CDR2: SGHNT, YYREEE (reference sequence). The CDR3 nucleotides are TGTGCCAGCAGCCCCCCGGGACAGGGGAACGCTGGGGCCAACGTCCTGACTTTC. Its translation: CASSPPGQGNAGANVLTF.